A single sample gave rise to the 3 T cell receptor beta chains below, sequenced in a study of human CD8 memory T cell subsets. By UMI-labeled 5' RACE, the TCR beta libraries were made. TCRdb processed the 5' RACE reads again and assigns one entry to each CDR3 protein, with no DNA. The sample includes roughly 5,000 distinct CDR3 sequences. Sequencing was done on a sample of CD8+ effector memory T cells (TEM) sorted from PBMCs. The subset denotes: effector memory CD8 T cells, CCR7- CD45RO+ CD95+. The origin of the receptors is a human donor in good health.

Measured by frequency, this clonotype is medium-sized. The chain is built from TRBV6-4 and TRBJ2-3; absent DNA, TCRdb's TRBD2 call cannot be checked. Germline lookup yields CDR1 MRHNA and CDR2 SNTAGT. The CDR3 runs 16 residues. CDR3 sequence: CASSDGAGVGGDTQYF.

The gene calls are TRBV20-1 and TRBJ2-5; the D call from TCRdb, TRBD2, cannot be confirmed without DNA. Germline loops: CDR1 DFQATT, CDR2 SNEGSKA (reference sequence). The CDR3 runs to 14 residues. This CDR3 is CSAKGLAAEVTQYF.

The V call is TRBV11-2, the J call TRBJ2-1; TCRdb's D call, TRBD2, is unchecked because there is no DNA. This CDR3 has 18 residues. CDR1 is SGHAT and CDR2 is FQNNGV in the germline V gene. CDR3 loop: CASSPQTSGSFSYNEQFF.